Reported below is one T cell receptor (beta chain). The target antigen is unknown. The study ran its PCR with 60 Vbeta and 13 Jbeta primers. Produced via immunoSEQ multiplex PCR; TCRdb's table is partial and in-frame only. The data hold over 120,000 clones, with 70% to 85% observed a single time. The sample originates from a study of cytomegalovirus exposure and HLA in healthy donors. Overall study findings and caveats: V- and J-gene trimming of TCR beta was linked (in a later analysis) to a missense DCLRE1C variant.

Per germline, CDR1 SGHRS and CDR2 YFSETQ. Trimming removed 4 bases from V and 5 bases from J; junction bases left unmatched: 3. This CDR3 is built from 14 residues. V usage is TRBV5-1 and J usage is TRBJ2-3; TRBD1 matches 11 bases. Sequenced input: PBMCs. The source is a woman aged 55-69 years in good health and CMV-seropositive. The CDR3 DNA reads TGCGCCAGCAGCGGAGGGACAGGGGGAGATACGCAGTATTTT. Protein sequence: CASSGGTGGDTQYF.